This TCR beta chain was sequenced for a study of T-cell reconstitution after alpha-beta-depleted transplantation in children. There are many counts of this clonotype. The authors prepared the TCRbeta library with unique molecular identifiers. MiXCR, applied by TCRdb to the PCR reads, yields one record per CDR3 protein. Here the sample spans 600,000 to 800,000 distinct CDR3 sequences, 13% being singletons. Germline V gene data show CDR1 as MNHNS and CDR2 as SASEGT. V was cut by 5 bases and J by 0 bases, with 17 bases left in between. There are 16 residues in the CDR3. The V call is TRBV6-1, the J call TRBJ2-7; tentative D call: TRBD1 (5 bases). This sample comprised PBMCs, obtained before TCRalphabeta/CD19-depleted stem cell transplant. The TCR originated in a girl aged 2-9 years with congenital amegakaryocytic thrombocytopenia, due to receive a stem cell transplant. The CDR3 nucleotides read TGTGCCAGCAGTAAAGGGGTCGGCCCTCACTCCTACGAGCAGTACTTC. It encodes CASSKGVGPHSYEQYF.